A selection of T cell receptor beta chains follows, all from one sample in a study of early T cells in non-severe SARS-CoV-2 infection. TCRdb re-called the 5' RACE reads with MiXCR, one entry per CDR3 protein. The sample comprises approximately 44,000 distinct CDR3 sequences, approximately 12% of which are singletons, and roughly 15% rests with the top ten. Material: whole blood. The origin of the receptors is an adult who was a healthcare worker with PCR-confirmed SARS-CoV-2 infection or an uninfected control (not recorded which). Each CDR3 is given with its conserved first and last residue. The D gene is left open where the match is weak. Clone size appears in some rows only: once, few, many, or a class for an expanded clone.

V	size	J	D	CDR3	DNA
TRBV7-8	many	TRBJ2-3	.	CASSLRDTDTQYF	TGTGCCAGCAGCTTAAGGGACACAGATACGCAGTATTTT
TRBV7-6	many	TRBJ2-2	.	CASSRTATRLTGELFF	TGTGCCAGCAGCCGGACTGCTACGCGGTTAACCGGGGAGCTGTTTTTT
TRBV29-1	many	TRBJ2-2	TRBD2	CSVEGLATGELFF	TGCAGCGTTGAGGGACTAGCTACCGGGGAGCTGTTTTTT
TRBV7-3	few	TRBJ1-3	TRBD1	CASSPLSRTGGKIAGDTIYF	TGTGCCAGCAGCCCCCTATCCCGGACAGGGGGAAAAATAGCCGGGGACACCATATATTTT
TRBV5-4	many	TRBJ2-7	.	CASSLDRGDEQYF	TGTGCCAGCAGCTTGGATAGGGGCGACGAGCAGTACTTC
TRBV4-2	.	TRBJ2-2	.	CASSLTSYAGELFF	TGTGCCAGCAGCTTGACTAGTTACGCCGGGGAGCTGTTTTTT
TRBV7-9	few	TRBJ1-2	TRBD1	CASSPRQGEGYTF	TGTGCCAGCAGCCCCCGACAGGGGGAAGGCTACACCTTC
TRBV20-1	few	TRBJ2-1	.	CSARGTTYNEQFF	TGCAGTGCTAGAGGGACAACCTACAATGAGCAGTTCTTC
TRBV7-2	many	TRBJ1-2	.	CASGTSYGYTF	TGTGCCAGCGGGACAAGCTATGGCTACACCTTC
TRBV5-1	.	TRBJ2-5	.	CASSLDGGRGETQYF	TGCGCCAGCAGCTTGGACGGCGGAAGAGGCGAGACCCAGTACTTC
TRBV12-3/TRBV12-4	.	TRBJ2-2	.	CASRLRTGSDGELFF	TGTGCCAGCAGACTCAGGACTGGCTCTGACGGGGAGCTGTTTTTT
TRBV28	many	TRBJ2-7	.	CASSPPASSYEQYF	TGTGCCAGCAGTCCCCCCGCTAGCTCCTACGAGCAGTACTTC
TRBV6-2/TRBV6-3	medium-sized	TRBJ1-5	.	CASSSIRGQKKYRQPQHF	TGTGCCAGCAGTTCTATCCGAGGACAGAAAAAATATCGTCAGCCCCAGCATTTT
TRBV6-5	.	TRBJ1-1	.	CASSYSTSTEAFF	TGTGCCAGCAGTTACTCGACCAGCACTGAAGCTTTCTTT
TRBV18	.	TRBJ2-7	TRBD2	CASSGIGLAVDEQYF	TGTGCCAGCTCGGGTATTGGACTAGCTGTCGACGAGCAGTACTTC
TRBV6-2/TRBV6-3	.	TRBJ2-5	.	CASSQDQETQYF	TGTGCCAGCAGCCAGGACCAAGAGACCCAGTACTTC
TRBV29-1	.	TRBJ2-3	.	CSALLGDTQYF	TGCAGCGCCTTGTTAGGGGATACGCAGTATTTT
TRBV12-3/TRBV12-4	few	TRBJ1-6	.	CARDSFDGNSPLHF	TGTGCGAGAGATTCTTTCGATGGGAATTCACCCCTCCACTTT
TRBV9	.	TRBJ1-2	.	CASSTSGRDGYTF	TGTGCCAGCAGCACTAGCGGCAGGGATGGCTACACCTTC
TRBV7-2	few	TRBJ2-1	.	CASSLSWEDTAQFF	TGTGCCAGCAGCTTATCGTGGGAGGACACCGCGCAGTTCTTC
TRBV28	.	TRBJ2-7	.	CATHPVGRSSYEQYF	TGTGCCACCCACCCGGTAGGGCGTTCCTCCTACGAGCAGTACTTC
TRBV20-1	few	TRBJ2-2	.	CSASALGWNTGELFF	TGCAGTGCTAGCGCCTTGGGGTGGAACACCGGGGAGCTGTTTTTT
TRBV29-1	many	TRBJ2-7	TRBD2	CSGYGGLAEYEQYF	TGCAGCGGTTACGGGGGACTAGCAGAGTACGAGCAGTACTTC
TRBV7-9	few	TRBJ2-2	.	CAIGLNTGELFF	TGTGCCATAGGACTGAACACCGGGGAGCTGTTTTTT
TRBV6-2/TRBV6-3	.	TRBJ2-3	TRBD2	CASSQPLAGRTDTQYF	TGTGCCAGCAGTCAACCCTTAGCGGGAAGGACAGATACGCAGTATTTT
TRBV6-6	.	TRBJ2-1	TRBD1	CASSYSDTLSRDRGYNEQFF	TGTGCCAGCAGTTACTCGGACACCCTCAGCCGGGACAGGGGGTACAATGAGCAGTTCTTC
TRBV18	many	TRBJ2-5	.	CASSPTPTAQYF	TGTGCCAGCTCACCCACCCCTACGGCGCAGTACTTC
TRBV7-9	few	TRBJ2-1	.	CTSSPISQLSTAFF	TGTACCAGCAGCCCCATCTCCCAACTGTCGACCGCATTCTTC
TRBV20-1	.	TRBJ2-7	.	CSAKAGVLGYEQYF	TGCAGTGCTAAAGCCGGGGTTTTAGGCTACGAGCAGTACTTC
TRBV4-2	.	TRBJ2-1	TRBD2	CASSQGPGLAGGGTNEQFF	TGTGCCAGCAGCCAAGGACCGGGACTAGCGGGAGGGGGGACCAATGAGCAGTTCTTC
TRBV5-1	few	TRBJ2-3	TRBD2	CASSFSTSGEPGDTQYF	TGCGCCAGCAGCTTTAGCACTAGCGGGGAACCGGGGGATACGCAGTATTTT
TRBV7-9	.	TRBJ2-3	.	CASSLYTDRTDTQYF	TGTGCCAGCAGCTTGTATACGGATCGCACAGATACGCAATATTTT
TRBV18	few	TRBJ1-1	.	CASGHRDGDTEAFF	TGTGCCAGCGGGCACAGGGATGGTGACACTGAAGCTTTCTTT
TRBV20-1	.	TRBJ1-1	.	CRTQEAFF	TGTAGGACACAGGAAGCTTTCTTT
TRBV2	few	TRBJ2-1	TRBD2	CASKGTSGAYEQFF	TGTGCCAGCAAGGGGACTAGCGGGGCCTATGAGCAGTTCTTC
TRBV5-1	many	TRBJ2-1	.	CASSLSRNEQFF	TGCGCCAGCAGCTTATCTAGAAATGAGCAGTTCTTC
TRBV4-1	.	TRBJ2-1	TRBD2	CASSQVRLLAGVIDNEQFF	TGCGCCAGCAGCCAAGTGAGGTTGCTAGCGGGAGTTATTGACAATGAGCAGTTCTTC
TRBV7-2	many	TRBJ2-3	.	CASSHIPDSFTDTQYF	TGTGCCAGCAGCCATATCCCCGACAGCTTCACAGATACGCAGTATTTT
TRBV20-1	.	TRBJ1-2	.	CSARFSAGHGYTF	TGCAGTGCTAGATTTTCCGCAGGGCATGGCTACACCTTC
TRBV7-2	.	TRBJ2-7	.	CASSFGTFAQYF	TGTGCCAGCAGCTTCGGGACATTCGCGCAGTACTTC
TRBV12-3/TRBV12-4	.	TRBJ2-5	TRBD2	CASRSPVLAEETQYF	TGTGCCAGCAGATCCCCTGTGCTAGCGGAAGAGACCCAGTACTTC
TRBV19	many	TRBJ1-3	.	CASSRLKDTIYF	TGTGCCAGTAGTCGTCTCAAGGACACCATATATTTT
TRBV6-2/TRBV6-3	many	TRBJ1-1	TRBD1	CASSRQGAEAFF	TGTGCCAGCAGTAGACAGGGGGCTGAAGCTTTCTTT
TRBV19	many	TRBJ2-1	TRBD2	CASKGERGYNEQFF	TGCGCTAGTAAAGGCGAGCGGGGCTACAATGAGCAGTTCTTC
TRBV27	many	TRBJ1-1	.	CASSPSRFGISTEAFF	TGTGCCAGCAGCCCTAGTAGGTTCGGTATTTCCACTGAAGCTTTCTTT
TRBV6-2/TRBV6-3	many	TRBJ1-1	.	CASVQGVAFF	TGTGCCAGCGTACAAGGAGTAGCTTTCTTT
TRBV28	medium-sized	TRBJ2-5	TRBD1	CASSLPRSGTGGRETQYF	TGTGCCAGCAGTCTTCCTAGATCCGGGACAGGGGGACGAGAGACCCAGTACTTC
TRBV9	many	TRBJ1-6	.	CASSVGGDSPLHF	TGTGCCAGCAGCGTAGGAGGGGATTCACCCCTCCACTTT
TRBV7-2	many	TRBJ1-2	.	CASSSLPGSHGYTF	TGTGCCAGCAGCTCGCTACCGGGATCTCATGGCTACACCTTC
TRBV6-2/TRBV6-3	many	TRBJ2-1	TRBD2	CASSYDSGGHEQFF	TGTGCCAGCAGTTACGATAGCGGGGGCCATGAGCAGTTCTTC
TRBV7-9	many	TRBJ2-4	.	CASSLPGIIQYF	TGTGCCAGCAGCTTACCGGGGATCATTCAGTACTTC
TRBV7-2	few	TRBJ2-5	.	CASSLEWGTAKTQYF	TGTGCCAGCAGCTTAGAGTGGGGGACGGCGAAGACCCAGTACTTC
TRBV29-1	.	TRBJ2-2	.	CSVVGANTGELFF	TGCAGCGTTGTGGGTGCGAACACCGGGGAGCTGTTTTTT
TRBV7-7	.	TRBJ2-5	.	CASSSDLVGTQYF	TGTGCTAGCAGCTCAGACTTGGTCGGGACCCAGTACTTC
TRBV6-2/TRBV6-3	few	TRBJ2-7	TRBD1	CASSRGGDLHEQYF	TGTGCCAGCTCCCGAGGGGGCGATCTCCACGAGCAGTACTTC
TRBV6-2/TRBV6-3	.	TRBJ1-1	TRBD1	CASGSRAGGRAFF	TGTGCCAGCGGTTCCCGGGCAGGGGGGCGAGCTTTCTTT
TRBV5-4	many	TRBJ2-1	TRBD1	CASSRTGGNEQFF	TGTGCCAGCAGCCGTACAGGGGGCAATGAGCAGTTCTTC
TRBV6-2/TRBV6-3	few	TRBJ2-1	TRBD1	CASTRGQGGYNEQFF	TGTGCCAGCACCAGGGGACAGGGAGGCTACAATGAGCAGTTCTTC
TRBV5-6	many	TRBJ2-7	.	CASSLGPGQTYEQYF	TGTGCCAGCAGCTTGGGACCGGGACAAACCTACGAGCAGTACTTC